This is a list of T cell receptor beta chains from one sample in a study of beta chain features in type 1 diabetes. Data came from immunoSEQ multiplex PCR; TCRdb stores just in-frame clones and leaves some out. The profile shows under 300,000 clones, 25% to 35% of them singletons. Material: central memory CD4+ T cells from blood. The source is a man aged 25-45 years in good health. CDR3s include the opening cysteine and the closing phenylalanine or tryptophan. A D gene is named only where the DNA matches it firmly. Only part of the rows carry a size: once, few, many, or a class if the clone is expanded.

v_gene	d_gene	abundance	len	j_gene	CDR3aa	CDR3nt
TRBV5-1	NA	NA	13	TRBJ2-1	CASSLLGGDEQFF	TGCGCCAGCAGCCTCCTGGGTGGGGATGAGCAGTTCTTC
TRBV19	TRBD2	many	15	TRBJ2-1	CASSSTSGGYNEQFF	TGTGCCAGTAGTTCGACTAGCGGGGGCTACAATGAGCAGTTCTTC
TRBV10-3	NA	NA	13	TRBJ2-1	CAISSRGSDEQFF	TGTGCCATCAGCTCTAGGGGATCCGATGAGCAGTTCTTC
TRBV30	NA	NA	10	TRBJ1-1	CAWIQAEAFF	TGTGCCTGGATACAGGCTGAAGCTTTCTTT
TRBV6-1	TRBD1	NA	15	TRBJ2-3	CASKFNRGQSDTQYF	TGTGCCAGCAAATTCAACAGGGGGCAGTCAGATACGCAGTATTTT
TRBV7-9	NA	NA	13	TRBJ1-2	CASSDAGRNGYTF	TGTGCCAGCAGCGACGCGGGACGGAATGGCTACACCTTC
TRBV10-3	TRBD2	few	14	TRBJ2-3	CAISERGDTDTQYF	TGTGCCATCAGTGAGCGGGGGGACACAGATACGCAGTATTTT
TRBV5-1	NA	NA	13	TRBJ1-2	CASSPDTNYGYTF	TGCGCCAGCAGCCCGGACACCAACTATGGCTACACCTTC
TRBV7-9	TRBD2	few	19	TRBJ2-1	CASSLANKASGSELNEQFF	TGTGCCAGCAGCTTAGCGAATAAGGCTAGCGGGAGTGAGTTGAATGAGCAGTTCTTC
TRBV30	NA	NA	13	TRBJ1-1	CAWSRLVNTEAFF	TGTGCCTGGAGTCGATTGGTGAACACTGAAGCTTTCTTT